The 20 T cell receptor beta chains below come from one sample, sequenced in a study of T cell repertoires in cytomegalovirus infection (dated by TCRdb to between 2017 and 2020). The antigens for these receptors are not known. TCRdb records Illumina HiSeq 1500 as the sequencer. Clones were called with MiXCR by TCRdb after fastp trimmed the public reads at Q25, and only in-frame beta chains were retained. Every entry covers one CDR3 protein and lists the most common genes and DNA from its rows. Present in this sample are under 95,000 distinct CDR3 sequences, 40% to 50% of which were seen just once. The ten biggest clones cover more than 80% of the sample. The treatment or condition label, as the study defines it: in vitro stimulation with specific CMV peptide epitopes to enrich CMV-specific T cells. This specimen was CD8+ T cells from cultured PBMCs, taken from culture after CMV antigen stimulation. The origin of the receptors is a human donor in good health (CMV status not recorded). Some clones in this sample may be carry-over from other donors' samples.

The rearrangement joins TRBV6-1 to TRBJ2-7; D is perhaps TRBD1 (6 bases). The CDR3 is 14 residues long. V lost 6 bases and J lost 0, with 12 bases in between. CDR1 and CDR2 (germline): MNHNS, SASEGT. This chain's CDR3 is CASRFRDTSYEQYF. CDR3 sequence (DNA): TGTGCCAGCAGATTCCGGGACACCTCCTACGAGCAGTACTTC.

This rearrangement joins TRBV7-2 to TRBJ1-1, with D perhaps TRBD1 (6 bases). The CDR3 has 15 amino acids. V shed 6 bases and J shed 5 bases, with 19 bases lying between them. Germline CDR1 SGHTA, CDR2 FQGNSA. In nucleotides, the CDR3 is TGTGCCAGCAGTCCTCTGGGGTTAGGGGGGACTGAAGCTTTCTTT. Protein sequence: CASSPLGLGGTEAFF. Variable domain in full (rest from reference TRBV7-2 and TRBJ1-1): GAGVSQSPSNKVTEKGKDVELRCDPISGHTALYWYRQSLGQGLEFLIYFQGNSAPDKSGLPSDRFSAERTGGSVSTLTIQRTQQEDSAVYLCASSPLGLGGTEAFFGQGTRLTVV.

This clonotype was observed a single time. This chain uses TRBV12-5 with TRBJ2-7, with D maybe TRBD2 (6 bases). Germline V gene lookup returns CDR1 LGHNT and CDR2 FRNRAP. V lost 8 bases and J 0 bases, leaving 11 bases between the germline ends. The CDR3 runs to 13 residues. The CDR3 region is CASLAGSSYEQYF. The CDR3 DNA reads as TGTGCTAGTCTTGCGGGGAGCTCCTACGAGCAGTACTTC.

This rearrangement joins TRBV7-9 to TRBJ1-1; unclear D gene. V was cut by 2 bases and J by 3 bases, with 13 bases left in between. The CDR3 totals 15 residues. Germline assignment: CDR1 SEHNR and CDR2 FQNEAQ (reference sequence). CDR3 in DNA: TGTGCCAGCAGCTTAATTCTGGGCAGTGACACTGAAGCTTTCTTT. Translating gives CASSLILGSDTEAFF.

CDR3 in DNA: TGTGCCAGCAGCTTAGTGCAGGGGGCGAACACTGAAGCTTTCTTT. The encoded protein is CASSLVQGANTEAFF. This rearrangement joins TRBV11-2 to TRBJ1-1; 8 positions match TRBD1. Germline trimming cut 1 base from V and 1 base from J; bases unmatched to any gene: 2. This CDR3 has 15 amino acids. The germline CDR1 and CDR2 sequences are SGHAT and FQNNGV.

This clonotype was detected only once. The chain uses TRBV11-2 and TRBJ2-1; possible D gene TRBD2, 6 bases. CDR1 and CDR2 (germline): SGHAT, FQNNGV. V was shortened by 4 bases and J by 0 bases, with 16 bases between the two germline ends. The CDR3 consists of 17 residues. The CDR3 loop is CASSSGTRGPSYNEQFF. DNA of the CDR3: TGTGCCAGCAGCTCCGGGACTCGCGGCCCCTCCTACAATGAGCAGTTCTTC.

This chain links TRBV7-9 with TRBJ1-2, with D possibly matching TRBD1 (6 bases). The length of the CDR3 is 13 residues. Germline assignment: CDR1 SEHNR and CDR2 FQNEAQ (reference sequence). V was clipped by 3 bases and J by 3 bases, with 8 bases between them. The CDR3 nucleotides are TGTGCCAGCAGCTTCGGGGGCGACTATGGCTACACCTTC. Protein: CASSFGGDYGYTF.

This clonotype came up a few times. The gene calls are TRBV25-1 and TRBJ1-2; D is perhaps TRBD1 (5 bases). Looked up from germline, CDR1 is MGHDK and CDR2 is SYGVNS. The CDR3 is made up of 12 amino acids. V was pared by 3 bases and J by 8 bases, with 10 bases between. The CDR3 bases are TGTGCCAGCAGTGACAGGGTCCGGGGCTACACCTTC. Translating gives CASSDRVRGYTF.

The rearrangement joins TRBV2 to TRBJ1-2; D may be TRBD1 (5 bases). Germline loops: CDR1 SNHLY, CDR2 FYNNEI. V was trimmed by 9 bases and J by 2 bases, leaving 10 bases between them. The CDR3 has 12 amino acids. The CDR3 reads CARIQENYGYTF. Written as DNA, the CDR3 is TGTGCCAGAATACAGGAAAACTATGGCTACACCTTC.

Notes on this clonotype: The junction and the germline gene differ at one end; a read error may be behind it. The chain uses TRBV7-8 and TRBJ2-5; tentatively, D is TRBD2 (6 bases). Germline V gene sequence: CDR1 SGHVS, CDR2 FQNEAQ. CDR3 length equals 14 residues. The CDR3 coding sequence is TGTGCCAGCAGCCCGTTTGCGGGAAAAGACACCCAGTACTTC. This translates into CASSPFAGKDTQYF.

In the case of this clonotype: Mismatch with germline at one junction end may stem from a read error. The chain couples TRBV7-2 to TRBJ2-7, with unresolved D. Germline loops: CDR1 SGHTA, CDR2 FQGNSA. This CDR3 region has 14 residues. CDR3 protein: CASSLLAPGDDQYF. CDR3 in DNA: TGTGCCAGCAGCTTGTTGGCCCCTGGCGACGACCAGTACTTC.

This clonotype showed up just a few times. The chain uses TRBV6-5 and TRBJ2-7; TRBD2 matches 7 bases. The CDR3 runs 14 residues. CDR1 MNHEY and CDR2 SVGAGI come from the germline V gene. The ends lost 4 bases at V and 7 bases at J; junction bases unmatched: 10. CDR3 nucleotide sequence: TGTGCCAGCAGTTGGGGGGGACCCCAGAGAGAGCAGTACTTC. Translating gives CASSWGGPQREQYF.

The gene calls are TRBV7-3 and TRBJ2-5; TRBD2 aligns across 11 bases. The CDR3 is made up of 15 amino acids. Per germline, CDR1 SGHTA and CDR2 FQGTGA. V shed 2 bases, J shed 5 bases, and the junction held 4 bases outside the gene matches. This chain's CDR3 is CASSLLAGGLETQYF. The CDR3 DNA sequence: TGTGCCAGCAGCTTACTAGCGGGAGGTCTGGAGACCCAGTACTTC.

This clonotype appeared a few times. The CDR3 spells CASSLSVDRGDGYTF. For the CDR3, the DNA is TGTGCCAGCAGCTTAAGCGTGGACAGGGGTGACGGCTACACCTTC. The chain is built from TRBV7-3 and TRBJ1-2; 9 bases align to TRBD1. Germline V CDR1 and CDR2: SGHTA, FQGTGA. The CDR3 totals 15 residues. V dropped 1 base and J dropped 8; count of bases not matched to a gene: 8.

This chain connects TRBV7-3 to TRBJ1-1, with a weak D call TRBD1 (5 bases). The CDR3 is 16 amino acids. Trimming stripped 1 base from V and 5 bases from J, with 17 bases between. The germline CDR1 and CDR2 sequences are SGHTA and FQGTGA. Written as DNA, the CDR3 is TGTGCCAGCAGCTTAAAAGGGACCGATATTATAACTGAAGCTTTCTTT. Translating it yields CASSLKGTDIITEAFF.

Only a few counts were recorded for this clonotype. The chain recombines TRBV5-6 with TRBJ1-1, with D possibly being TRBD1 (5 bases). This CDR3 region has 15 residues. Between the trimmed V and J ends, which lost 0 bases and 5 bases, there was a span of 14 bases. Germline CDR1 is SGHDT and CDR2 is YYEEEE. DNA of the CDR3: TGTGCCAGCAGCTTGGGTCGACAGTTAGATACTGAAGCTTTCTTT. Amino acids: CASSLGRQLDTEAFF.

The V gene is TRBV7-1, the J gene TRBJ1-2; 9 nucleotides align to TRBD1. TRBV7-1 is an ORF for which the function is uncertain. The CDR3 runs 15 residues. The junction had 8 bases not matched to a gene; V was cut back by 5 bases and J by 4 bases. The CDR3 DNA follows: TGTGCCAGCAGCCCCGCCGGGACAGGGAGCTATGGCTACACCTTC. It is translated as CASSPAGTGSYGYTF.

The chain has TRBV14 and TRBJ1-2; 7 nucleotides align to TRBD1. V was pared by 4 bases and J by 1 base, with 18 bases of the junction left unmatched. CDR3 length: 19 amino acids. CDR1 and CDR2 from the germline V gene are SGHDN and FVKESK. Written as DNA, the CDR3 is TGTGCCAGCAGCCCCCGGTACGGGGAGGGGGCAACGGGTAACTATGGCTACACCTTC. Its protein is CASSPRYGEGATGNYGYTF.

This sequence joins TRBV6-4 and TRBJ2-3, with D perhaps TRBD1 (5 bases). CDR1 is MRHNA, CDR2 SNTAGT, per germline. The CDR3 extends over 19 amino acids. The V end was cut by 4 bases, the J end by 0 bases, with 23 bases between. DNA for the CDR3: TGTGCCAGCAGTGCGACAGATCCCACCGTACGATCTAGCACAGATACGCAGTATTTT. Translated: CASSATDPTVRSSTDTQYF.

This clonotype was seen at least ten times. This rearrangement joins TRBV12-3 or TRBV12-4 to TRBJ1-5; 8 bases agree with TRBD1. This CDR3 contains 16 residues. The V segment lost 6 bases and the J segment 5 bases; nucleotides outside the gene matches: 12. CDR3 DNA: TGTGCCAGCAGCCTCGGCGGAGGACAGGGCTATCAGCCCCAGCATTTT. Its translation is CASSLGGGQGYQPQHF.